This T cell receptor (beta chain) came from a study of patients and donors after allogeneic stem cell transplantation. TCRdb reprocessed the RT-PCR reads with MiXCR, giving one entry per CDR3 protein. The sample holds over 150,000 distinct CDR3 sequences, roughly two fifths seen once. The V end was cut by 0 bases, the J end by 1 base, with 6 bases between. The germline gives CDR1 SGHDT, CDR2 YYEEEE. The CDR3 is 14 amino acids. This chain connects TRBV5-6 to TRBJ2-3; no definite D call. The sequencing input was blood, either unsorted or a sorted T cell fraction (not recorded which). This clonotype was obtained from a human donor who was either an allogeneic HSCT recipient or a stem cell or donor lymphocyte infusion donor (not recorded which). It is not recorded whose cells these are; they may come from a transplant donor. The CDR3 is CASSLAERTDTQYF. The CDR3 DNA sequence: TGTGCCAGCAGCTTGGCGGAGCGCACAGATACGCAGTATTTT.